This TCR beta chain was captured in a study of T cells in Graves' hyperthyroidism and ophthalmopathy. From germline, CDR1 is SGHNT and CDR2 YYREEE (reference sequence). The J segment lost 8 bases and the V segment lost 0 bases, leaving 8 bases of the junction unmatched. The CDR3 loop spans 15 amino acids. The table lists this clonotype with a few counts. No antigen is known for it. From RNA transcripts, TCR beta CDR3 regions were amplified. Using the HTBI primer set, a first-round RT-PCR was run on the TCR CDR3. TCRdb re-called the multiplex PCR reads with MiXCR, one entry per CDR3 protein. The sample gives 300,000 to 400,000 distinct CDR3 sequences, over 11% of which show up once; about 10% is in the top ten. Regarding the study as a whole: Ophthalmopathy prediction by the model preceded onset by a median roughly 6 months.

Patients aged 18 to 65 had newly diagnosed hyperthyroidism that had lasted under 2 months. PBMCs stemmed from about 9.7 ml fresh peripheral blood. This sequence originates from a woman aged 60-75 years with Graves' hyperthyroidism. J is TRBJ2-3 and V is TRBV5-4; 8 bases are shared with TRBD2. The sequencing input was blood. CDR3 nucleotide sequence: TGTGCCAGCAGCTTGGGGGGCCCGGCGGGAGGTACGCAGTATTTT. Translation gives CASSLGGPAGGTQYF. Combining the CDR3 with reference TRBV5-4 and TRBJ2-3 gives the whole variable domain ETGVTQSPTHLIKTRGQQVTLRCSSQSGHNTVSWYQQALGQGPQFIFQYYREEENGRGNFPPRFSGLQFPNYSSELNVNALELDDSALYLCASSLGGPAGGTQYFGPGTRLTVL.